This TCR beta chain appears in the sequencing data of a study of regulatory and conventional T cells in RAG deficiency. Looking at the study overall: CID or atypical SCID patients with hypomorphic RAG mutations often have autoimmunity.

Between the trimmed V and J ends, which lost 4 bases and 5 bases, there was a span of 16 bases. Germline loops: CDR1 SGHRS, CDR2 YFSETQ. This CDR3 has 14 residues. TCRdb keeps only in-frame clones here, not all; method: immunoSEQ multiplex PCR. Here the sample spans more than 7,500 clones, 90% to 95% being singletons. As for this clone: The antigen is undetermined.

General observations from the study: Shannon entropy fell and Simpson indices rose in RAG-deficient patients. Shorter CDR3s in all patient subsets; >80% Treg-Tconv overlap in Omenn. Compared with controls, unique Treg TCR beta sequences dropped around 110-fold in Omenn syndrome and CID/AS.

Genomic DNA came from blood conventional CD4+ T cells gated CD25-low CD127-high. The source of this sequence is a human donor with RAG deficiency presenting as severe combined immunodeficiency. Source material: CD4+ effector T cells sorted from blood. The V and J genes are TRBV5-1 and TRBJ2-7; possible D gene TRBD2, 6 bases. CDR3 region: CASSPERRVHEQYF. CDR3 nucleotides: TGCGCCAGCAGCCCTGAACGGAGGGTCCACGAGCAGTACTTC. Together with reference TRBV5-1 and TRBJ2-7, the CDR3 gives the full variable domain: KAGVTQTPRYLIKTRGQQVTLSCSPISGHRSVSWYQQTPGQGLQFLFEYFSETQRNKGNFPGRFSGRQFSNSRSEMNVSTLELGDSALYLCASSPERRVHEQYFGPGTRLTVT.